There are many counts of the clone carrying this T cell receptor (beta chain). Orbital computed tomography and thyroid ultrasound, together with serum TRAb and thyroxine and clinical symptoms, were used for diagnoses. PBMCs were derived from approximately 10 ml fresh peripheral blood. RNA transcripts were the template for amplifying TCR beta CDR3 regions. A set of HTBI primers served as the primers for a first-round RT-PCR of the TCR CDR3. TCRdb ran MiXCR on the multiplex PCR reads and lists one entry per CDR3 protein. This sample yields some 200,000 distinct CDR3 sequences, of which roughly a sixth are seen a single time; approximately 50% belongs to the top ten. The sample originates from a study of T cells in Graves' hyperthyroidism and ophthalmopathy. At the level of the study: At initial diagnosis, before any treatment had begun, peripheral blood was obtained.

The V end lost 3 bases, the J end lost 2 bases, and 10 bases lay between the germline ends. Germline V CDR1 and CDR2: KGHDR, SFDVKD. This CDR3 region has 15 residues. The specimen was blood. The receptor's source is a man aged 50-60 years with Graves' hyperthyroidism. V usage is TRBV24-1 and J usage is TRBJ1-5; no clear D gene. The CDR3: CATSDRVTGNQPQHF. The DNA of the CDR3 is TGTGCCACCAGTGATCGGGTTACAGGCAATCAGCCCCAGCATTTT.